The rows below give T cell receptor beta chains drawn from one sample of a study of T cells in Graves' hyperthyroidism and ophthalmopathy. TCRdb re-called the multiplex PCR reads through MiXCR, storing one row per CDR3 protein. The data contain 400,000 to 550,000 distinct CDR3 sequences, around 22% of them singletons. Sequenced material: blood. The receptors come from a woman in her thirties with Graves' ophthalmopathy. Both conserved end residues are part of each CDR3. D genes are given only for firm matches. Size is omitted from some rows. Given values are once, few, many or a class for expanded clones.

CDR3: CASSSSGEWVEAFF; DNA: TGTGCCAGCAGTTCCTCAGGGGAGTGGGTTGAAGCTTTCTTT; V: TRBV28; size: few; D: -; J: TRBJ1-1
CDR3: CASRRDRNQPQHF; DNA: TGTGCCAGCAGGAGGGACAGAAATCAGCCCCAGCATTTT; V: TRBV12-3/TRBV12-4; size: -; D: TRBD1; J: TRBJ1-5
CDR3: CAISEMRGDNSPLHF; DNA: TGTGCCATCAGTGAAATGAGGGGTGATAATTCACCCCTCCACTTT; V: TRBV10-3; size: -; D: -; J: TRBJ1-6
CDR3: CASSYASRGWGETQYF; DNA: TGTGCCAGCAGTTACGCCTCTAGAGGGTGGGGAGAGACCCAGTACTTC; V: TRBV6-5; size: many; D: -; J: TRBJ2-5
CDR3: CASSLRDRGREQYF; DNA: TGTGCCAGCAGTTTAAGGGACAGGGGGCGGGAGCAGTACTTC; V: TRBV12-3/TRBV12-4; size: -; D: TRBD1; J: TRBJ2-7
CDR3: CASSQYRASQPQHF; DNA: TGTGCCAGCAGTCAATACAGGGCTTCACAGCCCCAGCATTTT; V: TRBV12-3/TRBV12-4; size: many; D: -; J: TRBJ1-5
CDR3: CAKPGQGMFEETQYF; DNA: TGTGCCAAACCGGGACAGGGCATGTTTGAAGAGACCCAGTACTTC; V: TRBV25-1; size: many; D: TRBD1; J: TRBJ2-5
CDR3: CASSLGGSGPQETQYF; DNA: TGTGCCAGCAGCTTAGGCGGGAGTGGCCCCCAAGAGACCCAGTACTTC; V: TRBV11-2; size: few; D: TRBD2; J: TRBJ2-5
CDR3: CASSFLADSTEAFF; DNA: TGCGCCAGCAGCTTCCTCGCTGATTCCACTGAAGCTTTCTTT; V: TRBV5-1; size: many; D: -; J: TRBJ1-1
CDR3: CAFLRGQNTGELFF; DNA: TGTGCCTTTTTAAGGGGACAGAACACCGGGGAGCTGTTTTTT; V: TRBV12-3/TRBV12-4; size: many; D: -; J: TRBJ2-2
CDR3: CASSQVSANGANVLTF; DNA: TGTGCCAGCAGCCAAGTTTCGGCGAATGGGGCCAACGTCCTAACTTTC; V: TRBV14; size: many; D: -; J: TRBJ2-6
CDR3: CSARDWRETGELFF; DNA: TGCAGTGCTAGAGATTGGCGGGAGACCGGGGAGCTGTTTTTT; V: TRBV20-1; size: many; D: TRBD2; J: TRBJ2-2
CDR3: CASSPFTGQGGSPLHF; DNA: TGTGCCAGCTCACCATTTACGGGACAGGGCGGTTCACCCCTCCACTTT; V: TRBV18; size: few; D: TRBD1; J: TRBJ1-6
CDR3: CASSWTESPYGYTF; DNA: TGTGCCAGCAGTTGGACGGAGTCACCCTATGGCTACACCTTC; V: TRBV7-2; size: many; D: -; J: TRBJ1-2
CDR3: CASSYYGGPPYEQYF; DNA: TGTGCCAGCAGTTACTACGGGGGGCCTCCCTACGAGCAGTACTTC; V: TRBV6-5; size: many; D: -; J: TRBJ2-7
CDR3: CASSWDRQGSDEQYF; DNA: TGTGCCAGCAGTTGGGACCGTCAGGGGAGCGACGAGCAGTACTTC; V: TRBV6-5; size: many; D: -; J: TRBJ2-7
CDR3: CASGKDLSNYGYTF; DNA: TGTGCCAGCGGGAAAGATCTCTCTAACTATGGCTACACCTTC; V: TRBV6-1; size: -; D: -; J: TRBJ1-2
CDR3: CASSFSEYGYTF; DNA: TGTGCCAGCAGTTTTTCTGAATATGGCTACACCTTC; V: TRBV12-3/TRBV12-4; size: many; D: -; J: TRBJ1-2
CDR3: CASSGTSGTLYQETQYF; DNA: TGTGCCAGCAGCGGGACTAGCGGGACTTTGTACCAAGAGACCCAGTACTTC; V: TRBV28; size: -; D: TRBD2; J: TRBJ2-5
CDR3: CAISETGVGQPQHF; DNA: TGTGCCATCAGTGAAACAGGGGTTGGTCAGCCCCAGCATTTT; V: TRBV10-3; size: many; D: TRBD1; J: TRBJ1-5
CDR3: CASSLVPYSYDEQYF; DNA: TGTGCCAGCAGCTTAGTTCCGTACTCGTACGACGAGCAGTACTTC; V: TRBV7-8; size: few; D: -; J: TRBJ2-7
CDR3: CASRGVAAEQYF; DNA: TGTGCCAGCAGGGGGGTGGCCGCCGAGCAGTACTTC; V: TRBV2; size: many; D: -; J: TRBJ2-7
CDR3: CASSPQGTLNTEAFF; DNA: TGTGCCAGCAGTCCACAGGGGACCCTGAACACTGAAGCTTTCTTT; V: TRBV12-3/TRBV12-4; size: few; D: TRBD1; J: TRBJ1-1
CDR3: CASSLVEDEAFF; DNA: TGTGCCAGCAGCCTAGTTGAGGATGAAGCTTTCTTT; V: TRBV11-2; size: many; D: -; J: TRBJ1-1
CDR3: CASNQGGARAFF; DNA: TGTGCCAGTAACCAGGGGGGGGCGCGGGCTTTCTTT; V: TRBV19; size: many; D: TRBD1; J: TRBJ1-1
CDR3: CASSLGDRGGEQYF; DNA: TGTGCCAGCAGCTTAGGGGACAGGGGAGGCGAGCAGTACTTC; V: TRBV11-2; size: few; D: TRBD1; J: TRBJ2-7
CDR3: CASRRDTGVWNTGELFF; DNA: TGTGCCAGCAGACGGGACACCGGAGTGTGGAACACCGGGGAGCTGTTTTTT; V: TRBV12-3/TRBV12-4; size: many; D: -; J: TRBJ2-2
CDR3: CASSGTGTTGELFF; DNA: TGTGCCAGCAGCGGCACCGGGACCACCGGGGAGCTGTTTTTT; V: TRBV7-2; size: many; D: -; J: TRBJ2-2
CDR3: CSARRRDTGNSYNSPLHF; DNA: TGCAGTGCTAGAAGGCGGGACACGGGTAACTCCTATAATTCACCCCTCCACTTT; V: TRBV20-1; size: few; D: -; J: TRBJ1-6
CDR3: CASRGQVNTEAFF; DNA: TGTGCCAGTAGGGGGCAGGTGAACACTGAAGCTTTCTTT; V: TRBV28; size: many; D: TRBD1; J: TRBJ1-1
CDR3: CASSTRSSGNTIYF; DNA: TGTGCCAGCAGCACCAGAAGCTCTGGAAACACCATATATTTT; V: TRBV11-1; size: many; D: -; J: TRBJ1-3
CDR3: CASSEHDTVGYTF; DNA: TGTGCCAGCAGCGAACACGACACTGTTGGCTACACCTTC; V: TRBV9; size: -; D: -; J: TRBJ1-2
CDR3: CSARGGFVPGQWDYGYTF; DNA: TGCAGTGCTAGAGGGGGGTTTGTCCCGGGACAGTGGGACTATGGCTACACCTTC; V: TRBV20-1; size: once; D: TRBD1; J: TRBJ1-2
CDR3: CSARESTGLYEQYF; DNA: TGCAGTGCTAGAGAATCGACAGGACTTTACGAGCAGTACTTC; V: TRBV20-1; size: many; D: -; J: TRBJ2-7
CDR3: CALGGQFGTGELFF; DNA: TGTGCCCTCGGTGGGCAGTTTGGCACCGGGGAGCTGTTTTTT; V: TRBV6-5; size: many; D: -; J: TRBJ2-2
CDR3: CASSYQGANTEAFF; DNA: TGTGCCAGCAGTTACCAGGGGGCAAACACTGAAGCTTTCTTT; V: TRBV6-5; size: many; D: TRBD1; J: TRBJ1-1
CDR3: CASSPNRVNQPQHF; DNA: TGTGCCAGCAGCCCAAACAGGGTCAATCAGCCCCAGCATTTT; V: TRBV7-8; size: many; D: -; J: TRBJ1-5